This T cell receptor beta chain was obtained from a study of cytomegalovirus exposure and HLA in healthy donors. The study, taken as a whole, reports: The authors listed 164 TCR beta chains as cytomegalovirus-associated. In vitro work confirmed that three CMV-associated chains recognize CMV antigens. As a later analysis revealed, most CMV-associated TCR beta chains appeared HLA-restricted.

The V end was cut by 5 bases, the J end by 3 bases, with 14 bases between. Germline CDR1 is SGHTA and CDR2 is FQGTGA. This CDR3 has 15 amino acids. PCR involved 60 Vbeta and 13 Jbeta primers. TCRdb's copy holds only in-frame clones and misses some; the assay was immunoSEQ multiplex PCR. The repertoire holds about 160,000 clones, with over 60% as singletons. Donors likely had unrecorded immune exposures despite being nominally healthy when sampled. The sample holds one count of this clone. What it binds is not known. Specimen: PBMCs. The sequence came from a woman in her 30s in good health and CMV-seronegative. The rearrangement uses TRBV7-3 and TRBJ2-1; TRBD2 is a possible D gene (6 bases). As DNA, the CDR3 is TGTGCCAGCAGCCCGAGCGGGCAGAGCTACAATGAGCAGTTCTTC. This codes for CASSPSGQSYNEQFF.